Following are 18 T cell receptor beta chains from one sample sequenced in a study of T cells after yellow fever vaccination. TCRdb re-analysed the 5' RACE reads in MiXCR, keeping a single row per CDR3 protein. Of some 560,000 distinct CDR3 sequences in the sample, about a sixth were seen once. The sample here was PBMCs, taken less than 6 days after the first yellow fever vaccination. Receptors originate from a man aged 18 to 29 who received the YFV17D yellow fever vaccine.

This clonotype was picked up a small number of times. The chain uses TRBV7-6 and TRBJ2-7; 9 bases map to TRBD1. Germline assignment: CDR1 SGHVS and CDR2 FNYEAQ. V shed 5 bases, J shed 5 bases, and the junction held 16 bases outside the gene matches. The CDR3 covers 17 residues. The CDR3: CASSPRLPGQGGDEQYF. CDR3 sequence (DNA): TGTGCCAGCAGCCCTAGACTTCCGGGACAGGGTGGTGACGAGCAGTACTTC.

This clonotype turned up a few times. The rearrangement uses TRBV2 and TRBJ2-1; 8 bases agree with TRBD2. The CDR3 totals 15 residues. J gave up 7 bases and V 4 bases, and 9 bases lay outside the gene matches. CDR1 SNHLY and CDR2 FYNNEI come from the germline V gene. The CDR3 coding sequence is TGTGCCAGCAGTGGAGGCGGGGGGTTGAGGAATGAGCAGTTCTTC. This sequence encodes CASSGGGGLRNEQFF. The variable domain in full, with the rest retrieved from reference TRBV2 and TRBJ2-1, is EPEVTQTPSHQVTQMGQEVILRCVPISNHLYFYWYRQILGQKVEFLVSFYNNEISEKSEIFDDQFSVERPDGSNFTLKIRSTKLEDSAMYFCASSGGGGLRNEQFFGPGTRLTVL.

This rearrangement joins TRBV13 to TRBJ1-2; D remains ambiguous. The germline V gene encodes CDR1 PRHDT and CDR2 FYEKMQ (reference sequence). Trimming took off 0 bases at V and 4 bases at J, with 6 bases between the two ends. There are 13 residues in the CDR3. This chain's CDR3 is CASSLGPTYGYTF. CDR3 nucleotide sequence: TGTGCCAGCAGCTTAGGCCCTACCTATGGCTACACCTTC.

This clonotype occurred a few times. V is TRBV1 and J is TRBJ2-5. TRBV1 is termed a pseudogene. The CDR3 length is 14 residues. Here the CDR3 DNA reads TGCACCAGCAGCCAAAAGCGTGGGCAAGAGACCCAGTACTTC. Its protein product is CTSSQKRGQETQYF.

This clonotype appeared a few times. The chain employs TRBV28 and TRBJ2-6; D remains ambiguous. This CDR3 comprises 17 residues. Deletions cut 6 bases from V and 3 bases from J, with 18 bases between. Germline values: CDR1 MDHEN, CDR2 SYDVKM. CDR3 sequence: CASSEGLAGDGANVLTF. The CDR3 nucleotides are TGTGCCAGCAGCGAAGGGCTCGCTGGGGATGGGGCCAACGTCCTGACTTTC.

V and J are TRBV19 and TRBJ1-5, with a weak D call TRBD1 (5 bases). The CDR3 is made up of 14 amino acids. Trimming pared 3 bases from V and 3 bases from J, leaving 9 bases between. The germline CDR1 and CDR2 sequences are LNHDA and SQIVND (reference sequence). CDR3 nucleotides: TGTGCCAGTAGTATTTGGGACCACAATCAGCCCCAGCATTTT. Translation: CASSIWDHNQPQHF.

This chain links TRBV10-3 with TRBJ2-1, with TRBD2 identical over 7 bases. The germline V gene encodes CDR1 ENHRY and CDR2 SYGVKD. The CDR3 consists of 15 residues. V dropped 0 bases and J dropped 4; count of bases not matched to a gene: 3. The CDR3 loop reads CAISESGTKYNEQFF. The CDR3 nucleotides are TGTGCCATCAGTGAGTCGGGGACTAAGTACAATGAGCAGTTCTTC.

Concerning this clonotype itself: The junction shows a germline mismatch at one end, possibly a read error. V gene TRBV6-2 or TRBV6-3 combines with J gene TRBJ2-7; 8 bases align to TRBD2. The CDR3 runs 15 residues. CDR1 and CDR2 from the germline V gene are MNHEY and SVGEGT. CDR3 sequence (DNA): TGTGCCAGCAGTTACCAGGGACTAGTCTCCCACGAGCAGTACTTC. As protein: CASSYQGLVSHEQYF.

This clonotype was seen only a few times. CDR3 residues: CASSQTGVQGTGELFF. The CDR3 DNA sequence: TGCGCCAGCAGCCAAACCGGGGTACAAGGCACCGGGGAGCTGTTTTTT. The chain has TRBV4-1 and TRBJ2-2, with D possibly TRBD2 on 5 matching bases. The CDR3 sequence is 16 residues long. The germline V and J ends were trimmed by 2 bases and 4 bases, with 14 bases remaining between them. CDR1 and CDR2 from the germline V gene are MGHRA and YSYEKL.

The gene calls are TRBV7-9 and TRBJ2-1, with D unresolved. Germline CDR1 and CDR2: SEHNR and FQNEAQ (reference sequence). This CDR3 comprises 12 residues. V was cut by 0 bases and J by 9 bases, with 6 bases left in between. For the CDR3, the DNA is TGTGCCAGCAGCTTAGCTGTGGTTGAGCAGTTCTTC. Protein: CASSLAVVEQFF.

In this sample, this clonotype turned up once. The rearrangement links TRBV6-2 or TRBV6-3 to TRBJ2-5; TRBD1 or TRBD2 may be the D gene (6 bases each). The CDR3 has 15 amino acids. Germline V CDR1 and CDR2: MNHEY, SVGEGT. Trimming stripped 7 bases from V and 5 bases from J, with 20 bases between. The CDR3 is CASKGGPWQWETQYF. CDR3 bases: TGTGCCAGCAAAGGGGGGCCCTGGCAATGGGAGACCCAGTACTTC.

V gene TRBV6-5 combines with J gene TRBJ2-7; D call uncertain. The CDR3 length is 14 residues. From germline, CDR1 is MNHEY and CDR2 SVGAGI. V gave up 0 bases and J gave up 6 bases, with 12 bases separating them. This CDR3 reads CASSYSLLVGEQYF. The CDR3 nucleotides are TGTGCCAGCAGTTACTCTCTTTTAGTTGGCGAGCAGTACTTC.

This clonotype has a handful of counts. The chain recombines TRBV6-5 with TRBJ2-3; 9 bases agree with TRBD1. V was pared by 0 bases and J by 5 bases, with 6 bases of the junction left unmatched. The CDR3 covers 16 residues. Germline V gene sequence: CDR1 MNHEY, CDR2 SVGAGI. DNA for the CDR3: TGTGCCAGCAGTTACTCGGGGACAGGGATGGGAGATACGCAGTATTTT. Amino acid sequence: CASSYSGTGMGDTQYF.

There are a few counts of this clonotype. The J gene is TRBJ1-3, the V gene TRBV12-3 or TRBV12-4; no firm D call. V lost 7 bases and J lost 3, with 16 bases in between. This CDR3 region has 15 residues. The CDR3 coding sequence is TGTGCCAGCACCCTCCGGATGGGGAGTGGAAACACCATATATTTT. Protein: CASTLRMGSGNTIYF.

This clonotype occurred a few times. This chain uses TRBV18 with TRBJ1-1; D is possibly TRBD1 (6 bases). Per the germline V gene, CDR1 is KGHSH and CDR2 is LQKENI. Trimming left V 6 bases short and J 3 bases short, with 17 bases between. The CDR3 has 15 amino acids. The CDR3 sequence is CASSLGARVDTEAFF. In DNA, the CDR3 is TGTGCCAGCTCTTTGGGGGCGAGGGTAGACACTGAAGCTTTCTTT.

This clonotype occurred many times. One end of the junction fails to match germline, which may point to a read error. The chain employs TRBV7-2 and TRBJ1-5, with D tentatively TRBD1 (5 bases). This CDR3 region has 13 residues. Germline V CDR1 and CDR2: SGHTA, FQGNSA. CDR3 sequence: CASSLGPNQPQHF. The CDR3 DNA is TGCGCCAGCAGCTTGGGACCCAATCAGCCCCAGCATTTT.

This clonotype has just a few counts. The chain links TRBV4-1 to TRBJ2-7, with D perhaps TRBD1 or TRBD2 (5 bases each). Per the germline V gene, CDR1 is MGHRA and CDR2 is YSYEKL. This CDR3 spans 15 amino acids. V dropped 4 bases and J dropped 0 bases, with 13 bases sitting between them. The CDR3: CASSPRVGDSYEQYF. CDR3 DNA sequence: TGCGCCAGCAGCCCCCGGGTGGGGGACTCCTACGAGCAGTACTTC.

The genes are TRBV30 and TRBJ2-7; no clear D. Trimming removed 1 base at V and 6 bases at J, with 7 bases between. The V gene's germline CDR1 is GTSNPN and CDR2 SVGIG (reference sequence). The CDR3 runs to 11 residues. The CDR3 loop reads CAWSGWAEQYF. In nucleotides, the CDR3 is TGTGCCTGGAGTGGGTGGGCCGAGCAGTACTTC.